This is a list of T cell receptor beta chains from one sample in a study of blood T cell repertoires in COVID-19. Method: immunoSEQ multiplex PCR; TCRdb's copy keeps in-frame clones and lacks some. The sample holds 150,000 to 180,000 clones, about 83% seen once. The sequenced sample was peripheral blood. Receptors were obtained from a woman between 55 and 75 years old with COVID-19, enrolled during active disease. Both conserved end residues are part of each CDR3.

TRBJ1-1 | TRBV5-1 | CASSSARGQNTEAFF
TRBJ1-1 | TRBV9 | CASSVRGTVNTEAFF
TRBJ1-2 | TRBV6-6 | CASIGYGVYGYTF
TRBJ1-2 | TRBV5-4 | CASSFLAGTGGFYGYTF
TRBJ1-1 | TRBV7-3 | CASSATGVWGTEAFF
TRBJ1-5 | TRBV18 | CASSPRGAGWNQPQHF
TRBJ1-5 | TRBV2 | CASSEGGTGGQPQHF
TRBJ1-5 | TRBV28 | CASRTVLNQPQHF
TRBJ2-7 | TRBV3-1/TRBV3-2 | CASSQGTGLSGEQYF
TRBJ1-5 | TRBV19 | CASTRGLSQPQHF
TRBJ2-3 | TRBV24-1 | CATSDPSGSGTDTQYF
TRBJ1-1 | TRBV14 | CASSQWSQANTEAFF
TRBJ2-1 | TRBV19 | CASTPQGGLAYNEQFF
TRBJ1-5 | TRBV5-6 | CASSLAEDQPQHF
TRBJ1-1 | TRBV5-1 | CASSLGRGNTEAFF
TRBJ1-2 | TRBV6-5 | CASSSRDRGNYGYTF
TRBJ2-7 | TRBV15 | CATSRPGTGDYEQYF
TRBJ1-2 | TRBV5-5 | CASSLGGLYGYTF
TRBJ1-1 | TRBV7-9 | CASSRQGHTEAFF
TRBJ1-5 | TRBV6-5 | CASRRDRGLNQPQHF
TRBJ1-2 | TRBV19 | CASSAYRRDRAGYGYTF
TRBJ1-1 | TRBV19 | CASSSLTTQGSTEAFF
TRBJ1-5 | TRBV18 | CASSPPGQRNQPQHF
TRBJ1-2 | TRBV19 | CASTQGRDNGYTF
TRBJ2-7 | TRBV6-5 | CASSYSAGGYEQYF
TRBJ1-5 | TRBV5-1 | CASSLGINQPQHF
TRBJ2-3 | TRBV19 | CASSLGTFTDTQYF
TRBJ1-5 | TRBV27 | CASSPGHRLGQPQHF
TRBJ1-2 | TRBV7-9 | CASRSQGKNGYTF
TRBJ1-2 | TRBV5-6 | CASALGQGWGGYTF
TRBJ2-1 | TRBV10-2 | CASEGAGNNEQFF
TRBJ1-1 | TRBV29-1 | CSVEYNTEAFF
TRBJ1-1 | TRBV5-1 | CASSPNPQLMNTEAFF
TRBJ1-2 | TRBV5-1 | CASSLEGVDGYTF
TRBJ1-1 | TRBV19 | CASLKQGLVAEAFF
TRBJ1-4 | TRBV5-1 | CASSFTSQDEKLFF
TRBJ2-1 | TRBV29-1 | CSVKTDPGRTYNEQFF
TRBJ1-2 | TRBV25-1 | CASSVARGSKGYTF
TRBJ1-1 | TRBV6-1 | CASSESRVGVAFF